The 28 T cell receptor beta chains below all came from one sample that was sequenced in a study of blood T cell repertoires in COVID-19. This table comes from immunoSEQ multiplex PCR, and its TCRdb copy is limited to in-frame clones, with some not included. The repertoire holds hundreds of thousands of clones, roughly 91% seen once, with roughly 11% in the top ten. The sample was peripheral blood. The receptors originated from a woman aged 30 to 39 with COVID-19, enrolled during active disease.

This sequence joins TRBV19 and TRBJ1-2, with D possibly matching TRBD1 (6 bases). Trimming removed 3 bases from V and 4 bases from J, with 15 bases in between. Germline assignment: CDR1 LNHDA and CDR2 SQIVND (reference sequence). This CDR3 contains 15 residues. CDR3 loop: CASSMETGNSYGYTF. The CDR3 DNA reads TGTGCCAGTAGTATGGAAACAGGGAATAGCTATGGCTACACCTTC.

As regards this clone: A read error is possible here, since a much larger clone lies one base away. This chain uses TRBV6-2 or TRBV6-3 with TRBJ1-1; 10 bases are a match to TRBD1. The J segment lost 4 bases and the V segment lost 4 bases, leaving 0 bases of the junction unmatched. In germline, CDR1 is MNHEY, CDR2 SVGEGT. This CDR3 comprises 13 residues. The DNA for the CDR3 is TGTGCCAGCAGTTGGACAGGGGGCACTGAAGCTTTCTTT. Its protein is CASSWTGGTEAFF.

The chain recombines TRBV18 with TRBJ2-1; the match to TRBD2 covers 8 bases. Germline assignment: CDR1 KGHSH and CDR2 LQKENI. The CDR3 covers 16 residues. V lost 2 bases and J lost 4; bases outside the gene matches: 7. The CDR3 DNA follows: TGTGCCAGCTCACCAATAGCGGGGACCTCTTACAATGAGCAGTTCTTC. It encodes CASSPIAGTSYNEQFF.

The V call is TRBV5-1, the J call TRBJ1-5; D is perhaps TRBD1 (5 bases). The CDR3 covers 16 residues. The V gene lost 4 bases and the J gene lost 3 bases, with 17 bases spanning the gap. CDR1 SGHRS and CDR2 YFSETQ come from the germline V gene. The CDR3: CASSETGTKDNQPQHF. Written as DNA, the CDR3 is TGCGCCAGCAGCGAAACCGGGACTAAAGACAATCAGCCCCAGCATTTT. The full variable domain, rest sourced from reference TRBV5-1 and TRBJ1-5, is KAGVTQTPRYLIKTRGQQVTLSCSPISGHRSVSWYQQTPGQGLQFLFEYFSETQRNKGNFPGRFSGRQFSNSRSEMNVSTLELGDSALYLCASSETGTKDNQPQHFGDGTRLSIL.

The chain recombines TRBV3-1 (or the pseudogene TRBV3-2) with TRBJ2-2; no reliable D call. This CDR3 spans 14 amino acids. Germline-derived CDR1 and CDR2 are LGHDT and YNNKEL (reference sequence). V lost 2 bases and J 3 bases, leaving 7 bases between the germline ends. CDR3 DNA: TGTGCCAGCAGCCAACTTCCCTACACCGGGGAGCTGTTTTTT. This sequence encodes CASSQLPYTGELFF.

The chain uses TRBV6-5 and TRBJ2-1; tentative D call: TRBD2 (5 bases). Germline V lookup: CDR1 MNHEY, CDR2 SVGAGI. The length of the CDR3 is 13 residues. Trimming pared 2 bases from V and 6 bases from J, leaving 8 bases between. The CDR3 reads CASSYEAGNEQFF. The CDR3 coding sequence is TGTGCCAGCAGTTACGAGGCGGGCAATGAGCAGTTCTTC.

This clone was recorded once. The chain is built from TRBV7-8 and TRBJ2-5; 14 positions match TRBD2. Germline CDR1 is SGHVS and CDR2 is FQNEAQ. The junction had 10 bases not matched to a gene; V was cut back by 5 bases and J by 8 bases. This CDR3 has 16 residues. The CDR3 spells CASSPSGLAGVRTQYF. CDR3 bases: TGTGCCAGCAGCCCCTCGGGACTAGCGGGGGTCCGAACCCAGTACTTC.

About this clone: Other DNA variants within this sample encode the same CDR3. DNA of the CDR3: TGTGCCAGCAGTTTCGTGGGAGGGTACGAGCAGTACTTC. It yields the protein CASSFVGGYEQYF. The chain employs TRBV27 and TRBJ2-7, with 7 bases that match TRBD2. CDR1 MNHEY and CDR2 SMNVEV come from the germline V gene (reference sequence). This CDR3 spans 13 amino acids. J lost 4 bases, V lost 3 bases, and 3 bases had no gene match.

The gene calls are TRBV15 and TRBJ1-2, with 11 bases lining up with TRBD1. There are 16 residues in the CDR3. Germline values: CDR1 LNHNV, CDR2 YYDKDF (reference sequence). V shed 1 base and J 12 bases; nucleotides not matched to a gene: 13. The CDR3 nucleotides read TGTGCCACCAGCAGAGGGACAGGGGGCGCCCCTCTTATTCACACCTTC. Its protein is CATSRGTGGAPLIHTF.

The rearrangement joins TRBV11-2 to TRBJ2-7, with TRBD2 matching 9 bases. The CDR3 extends over 14 amino acids. Trimming took 5 bases from V and 2 from J; bases not matched to a gene: 4. The germline gives CDR1 SGHAT, CDR2 FQNNGV. The CDR3 DNA follows: TGTGCCAGCAGCCCACTAGCGGGTACCTACGAGCAGTACTTC. It translates to CASSPLAGTYEQYF.

The J gene is TRBJ2-3, the V gene TRBV29-1, with a tentative D call TRBD1 (6 bases). The germline V gene has CDR1 SQVTM and CDR2 ANQGSEA. The CDR3 spans 12 residues. V gave up 8 bases and J gave up 4 bases, with 13 bases separating them. CDR3 in amino acids: CSTNRVSDTQYF. The CDR3 DNA reads TGCAGCACGAACAGGGTATCAGATACGCAGTATTTT.

The CDR3 coding sequence is TGCAGCGTTCTGGAGGGGTATGGCTACACCTTC. Translated: CSVLEGYGYTF. V is TRBV29-1 and J is TRBJ1-2; tentative D call: TRBD1 (5 bases). V dropped 5 bases and J dropped 5 bases, with 9 bases sitting between them. The CDR3 has 11 residues. Germline values: CDR1 SQVTM, CDR2 ANQGSEA.

This sequence joins TRBV4-1 and TRBJ2-5; D may be TRBD2 (7 bases). V was trimmed by 1 base and J by 5 bases, leaving 23 bases between them. This CDR3 has 18 residues. Per the germline V gene, CDR1 is MGHRA and CDR2 is YSYEKL. CDR3 DNA: TGCGCCAGCAGCCAAGTGGTGAGGGGGGGCCGGTTCGCGGAGACCCAGTACTTC. Amino acids: CASSQVVRGGRFAETQYF.

This clone showed up just once. The genes are TRBV19 and TRBJ1-1; maybe TRBD1 (5 bases). The germline gives CDR1 LNHDA, CDR2 SQIVND (reference sequence). The V end was cut by 6 bases, the J end by 6 bases, with 14 bases between. The CDR3 runs 13 residues. The CDR3 nucleotides are TGTGCCAGTAGAGGGACTTTCGACCCTGAAGCTTTCTTT. Amino acid sequence: CASRGTFDPEAFF.

The table lists this clone with a count of one. V gene TRBV6-5 combines with J gene TRBJ1-4; 8 bases fit TRBD1. The CDR3 totals 14 residues. Germline lookup yields CDR1 MNHEY and CDR2 SVGAGI. V dropped 6 bases and J dropped 5; count of bases not matched to a gene: 5. CDR3: CASRRTGTNEKLFF. In DNA, the CDR3 is TGTGCCAGCAGACGGACAGGGACAAATGAAAAACTGTTTTTT.

The chain recombines TRBV5-5 with TRBJ2-6; TRBD1 might be the D (6 bases). This CDR3 comprises 16 residues. Germline assignment: CDR1 SGHKS and CDR2 YYEKEE (reference sequence). The V end was cut by 0 bases, the J end by 3 bases, with 10 bases between. This chain's CDR3 is CASSLGAGDGANVLTF. CDR3 in DNA: TGTGCCAGCAGCTTGGGGGCAGGGGATGGGGCCAACGTCCTGACTTTC.

V gene TRBV7-9 combines with J gene TRBJ1-2, with 7 bases that match TRBD1. Germline CDR1 is SEHNR and CDR2 is FQNEAQ (reference sequence). V trimming: 2 bases; J trimming: 6 bases; junction bases outside the gene matches: 6. The CDR3 has 14 residues. The CDR3 coding sequence is TGTGCCAGCAGCTTAAGGGGGCCCCTGGATGGCTACACCTTC. The encoded protein is CASSLRGPLDGYTF.

This clone turned up a few times. The V gene is TRBV5-4, the J gene TRBJ1-1; possible D gene TRBD1, 5 bases. The germline V gene encodes CDR1 SGHNT and CDR2 YYREEE (reference sequence). CDR3 length: 15 amino acids. V lost 0 bases and J 4 bases, leaving 13 bases between the germline ends. The CDR3 region has the DNA TGTGCCAGCAGCTTGGAAGGGGCGCGGGGCACTGAAGCTTTCTTT. Encoded protein: CASSLEGARGTEAFF. Combining the CDR3 with reference TRBV5-4 and TRBJ1-1 gives the whole variable domain ETGVTQSPTHLIKTRGQQVTLRCSSQSGHNTVSWYQQALGQGPQFIFQYYREEENGRGNFPPRFSGLQFPNYSSELNVNALELDDSALYLCASSLEGARGTEAFFGQGTRLTVV.

The V and J genes are TRBV27 and TRBJ1-1; D perhaps matches TRBD1 (6 bases). Germline V gives CDR1 MNHEY, CDR2 SMNVEV (reference sequence). V was trimmed by 4 bases and J by 2 bases, leaving 14 bases between them. CDR3 length: 15 residues. DNA for the CDR3: TGTGCCAGCAGTTCCAGAACCAGGGGAAACACTGAAGCTTTCTTT. This encodes CASSSRTRGNTEAFF.

There are a few counts of this clone. The V call is TRBV4-1, the J call TRBJ1-2; possible D gene TRBD1, 5 bases. The V gene lost 3 bases and the J gene lost 5 bases, with 13 bases spanning the gap. The CDR3 consists of 14 residues. Germline V gene lookup returns CDR1 MGHRA and CDR2 YSYEKL. The CDR3 nucleotides read TGCGCCAGCAGCCACGCCGGACAAGCATATGGCTACACCTTC. Protein product: CASSHAGQAYGYTF.

The V gene is TRBV5-8, the J gene TRBJ2-1; TRBD1 matches 8 bases. CDR3 length: 15 residues. Germline V gene sequence: CDR1 SGHTS, CDR2 YDEGEE. With V trimmed by 7 bases and J by 3 bases, 9 bases remained unmatched. CDR3 in DNA: TGTGCCAGCGCGGACAGGGAAGGATACTACAATGAGCAGTTCTTC. Translated: CASADREGYYNEQFF. Full variable domain (outside the CDR3, taken from reference TRBV5-8 and TRBJ2-1): EAGVTQSPTHLIKTRGQQATLRCSPISGHTSVYWYQQALGLGLQFLLWYDEGEERNRGNFPPRFSGRQFPNYSSELNVNALELEDSALYLCASADREGYYNEQFFGPGTRLTVL.

V usage is TRBV4-1 and J usage is TRBJ2-1; D possibly corresponds to TRBD2 (6 bases). In germline, CDR1 is MGHRA, CDR2 YSYEKL. V lost 1 base to trimming and J lost 0 bases, with 10 bases between them. The CDR3 is made up of 16 amino acids. The CDR3 is CASSQGTGGSYNEQFF. In DNA form, the CDR3 reads TGCGCCAGCAGCCAAGGCACCGGGGGCTCCTACAATGAGCAGTTCTTC.

The CDR3 coding sequence is TGTGCCAGCAGCTCGGTCGGACAGTTCACTGAAGCTTTCTTT. Amino acids: CASSSVGQFTEAFF. This chain uses TRBV7-6 with TRBJ1-1, with D possibly TRBD1 on 6 matching bases. From germline, CDR1 is SGHVS and CDR2 FNYEAQ. There are 14 residues in the CDR3. Trimming took 4 bases from V and 4 from J, leaving 13 bases between them.

This chain links TRBV2 with TRBJ1-2, with D perhaps TRBD1 (5 bases). Germline CDR1 reads SNHLY; CDR2 reads FYNNEI. This CDR3 comprises 13 residues. The V gene lost 8 bases and the J gene lost 0 bases, with 10 bases spanning the gap. Written as DNA, the CDR3 is TGTGCCAGCGCGACAGTAGCTAACTATGGCTACACCTTC. As protein: CASATVANYGYTF.

The CDR3 is CSVAPGQGNEAFF. DNA for the CDR3: TGCAGCGTTGCCCCGGGACAGGGTAATGAAGCTTTCTTT. V gene TRBV29-1 combines with J gene TRBJ1-1; 9 bases are a match to TRBD1. The CDR3 contains 13 residues. The germline CDR1 and CDR2 sequences are SQVTM and ANQGSEA. The junction had 7 bases not matched to a gene; V was cut back by 4 bases and J by 7 bases.

The rearrangement links TRBV27 to TRBJ2-1, with D possibly matching TRBD2 (7 bases). V lost 8 bases and J lost 7, with 18 bases in between. The CDR3 spans 14 residues. Germline V gene lookup returns CDR1 MNHEY and CDR2 SMNVEV (reference sequence). DNA for the CDR3: TGTGCCAGCTCCCACCGGGGGGCTTCGAATGAGCAGTTCTTC. It codes for CASSHRGASNEQFF.

The rearrangement links TRBV20-1 to TRBJ1-5; 7 bases map to TRBD1. The CDR3 is made up of 14 amino acids. Germline V gene sequence: CDR1 DFQATT, CDR2 SNEGSKA (reference sequence). With V trimmed by 3 bases and J by 0 bases, 2 bases remained unmatched. The CDR3 is CSASRQGSNQPQHF. Written as DNA, the CDR3 is TGCAGTGCTAGTCGACAGGGTAGCAATCAGCCCCAGCATTTT.

This clone appeared once. V gene TRBV19 combines with J gene TRBJ1-4; a possible D gene is TRBD1 (6 bases). V lost 5 bases and J lost 3, with 16 bases in between. Germline CDR1 and CDR2: LNHDA and SQIVND (reference sequence). The CDR3 sequence is 16 residues long. The CDR3 DNA follows: TGTGCCAGTAGTGGGCCGGGGGGCCTCGCTAATGAAAAACTGTTTTTT. Translating gives CASSGPGGLANEKLFF.